This T cell receptor (beta chain) originates from a study of blood T cell repertoires in COVID-19 (TCRdb year 2020). For the study in its entirety: Samples covering the acute and convalescent phases of COVID-19 were provided by collaborators in the United States, Italy and Spain. Deeply sampled blood TCRbeta repertoires from subjects exposed to, actively infected with, or recovered from COVID-19 were included in the dataset. The repertoires were released in a freely available public database intended as a resource for research on the immune response to SARS-CoV-2. Sample metadata almost always included a de-identified subject ID, COVID-19 status, age in years and sex. The prospective study material was composed of cDNA or gDNA derived from T cells, B-cell-depleted T cells, or PBMCs. Where HLA class I and class II types were available, the types were taken from metadata supplied by the sample provider, not from assay-based typing. The samples were drawn from the first 160 participants of the ongoing ImmuneRACE study and from under 1,500 subjects provided by 6 global collaborators. The research as a whole found: The quantity of clinical and demographic metadata differed by source and by participant and was supplied without curation.

The collaborating institutions used their own protocols to collect whole blood in K2EDTA tubes. For TCRbeta analysis, collaborators shipped samples in one of three forms: frozen whole blood, isolated PBMCs, or DNA extracted from either of those sample types. To note about this clone: Its specific antigen is unknown. The record has no base qualities; no much larger clone is one base away.

TCRbeta CDR3 regions were amplified from genomic DNA using the immunoSEQ Assay, a bias-controlled multiplex PCR. Processing in the source paper ran as follows. Within the assay, amplification of reference gene primers was used to estimate how many nucleated cells each sample contained. To quantify the absolute abundance of each unique TCRbeta CDR3 rearrangement, sequence reads were collapsed and filtered. For each sample, productive Simpson clonality was calculated by taking the square root of Simpson's diversity index across productive rearrangements. The immuneACCESS repertoire file appears here via TCRdb, limited to in-frame rearrangements. These files lack a portion of the clones; in checked studies, under half of the deficit traces to unresolved V genes, and the cause of the others is not known. Clonal size and the V and J genes are those of that table, whereas D and trimming came from the DNA. This sample comprises around 23,000 clones, 70% to 90% of them detected only once. Jointly, the top ten make up 12% of the sample.

V loses 5 bases, J loses 3 bases, and the germline ends lie 16 bases apart. The cysteine opens and the phenylalanine closes a CDR3 of 15 amino acids. Only the CDR3 region is kept as DNA, spanning 45 bases read in frame from base 1. According to the germline V gene, CDR1 reads SGHTA and CDR2 reads FQGNSA. Sequencing used peripheral blood. The receptor's source is a woman aged 80 or over with active or convalescent COVID-19. The sequence is built from TRBV7-2 and TRBJ1-1; the D gene assignment is ambiguous. The CDR3 sequence is CASSRTSISDTEAFF. The nucleotide sequence is TGTGCCAGCAGCCGTACTTCGATTTCGGACACTGAAGCTTTCTTT.